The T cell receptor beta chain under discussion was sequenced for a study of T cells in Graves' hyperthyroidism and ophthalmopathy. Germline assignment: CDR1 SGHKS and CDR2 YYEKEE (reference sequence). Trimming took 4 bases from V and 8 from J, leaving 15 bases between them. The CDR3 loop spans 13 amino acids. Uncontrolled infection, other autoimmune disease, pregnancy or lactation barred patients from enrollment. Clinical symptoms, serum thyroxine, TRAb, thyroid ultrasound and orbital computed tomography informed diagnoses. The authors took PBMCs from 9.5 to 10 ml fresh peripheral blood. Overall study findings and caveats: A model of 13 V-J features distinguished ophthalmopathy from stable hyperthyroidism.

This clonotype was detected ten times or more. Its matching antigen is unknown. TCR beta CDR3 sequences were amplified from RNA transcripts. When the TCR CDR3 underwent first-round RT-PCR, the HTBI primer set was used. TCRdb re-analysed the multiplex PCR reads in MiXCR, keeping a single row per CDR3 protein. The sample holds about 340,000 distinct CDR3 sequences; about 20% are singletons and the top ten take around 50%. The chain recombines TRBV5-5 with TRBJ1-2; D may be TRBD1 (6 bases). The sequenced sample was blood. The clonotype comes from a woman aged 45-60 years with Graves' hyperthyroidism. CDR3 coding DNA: TGTGCCAGCAGCGGAAACAGGGAAACGGGCTACACCTTC. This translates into CASSGNRETGYTF.